Included here is one TCR beta chain sequence, with context. Its antigen is unknown. The sample comes from a study of T cells in Graves' hyperthyroidism and ophthalmopathy. Amplification of TCR beta CDR3 regions was performed using RNA transcripts as template. First-round RT-PCR with HTBI primers amplified the TCR CDR3 region. Via MiXCR, TCRdb re-called the multiplex PCR reads, giving one row per CDR3 protein. The sample yields about 620,000 distinct CDR3 sequences, under 20% seen once. CDR1 is SQVTM, CDR2 ANQGSEA, per germline. The junction had 16 bases not matched to a gene; V was cut back by 7 bases and J by 10 bases. The CDR3 loop spans 14 amino acids. Whole-study results and caveats: The model predicted ophthalmopathy a median around 6.5 months before onset. Blood also carried most thyroid clonotypes expanded above 0.001.

In patients aged 18 to 65, hyperthyroidism was newly diagnosed, with duration under 2 months. Sequencing input: blood. The chain combines TRBV29-1 with TRBJ2-1; 7 bases agree with TRBD2. This TCR came from a young woman with Graves' hyperthyroidism. The CDR3 here is CSASGTTPLVEQFF. The CDR3 coding sequence is TGCAGCGCCTCCGGGACTACCCCTCTGGTCGAGCAGTTCTTC.